The T cell receptor (beta chain) under discussion was sequenced for a study of T-cell reconstitution after alpha-beta-depleted transplantation in children. Findings of the study overall: Diversity of TCRbeta at day 60 was high in some patients, arising from surviving recipient T cells and thymic progenitors.

Researchers prepared the TCRbeta library using unique molecular identifiers, the study reports. TCRdb fed the PCR reads into MiXCR, producing one record per CDR3 protein. The profile shows around 450,000 distinct CDR3 sequences, approximately 10% of them singletons. CDR3 length equals 18 residues. This clonotype came up a few times. Its target is unknown. The receptor was derived from a child younger than 10 with inherited bone marrow failure, due to receive a stem cell transplant. The source material was PBMCs, sampled before TCRalphabeta/CD19-depleted stem cell transplant. V usage is TRBV21-1 and J usage is TRBJ2-1; TRBD2 is the table's D call, not checked against the DNA. TRBV21-1 is a documented pseudogene. CDR3: CASSREGLAGGSYNEQFF. Written as DNA, the CDR3 is TGTGCCAGCAGCAGGGAGGGACTAGCGGGAGGCTCCTACAATGAGCAGTTCTTC.